This record covers a single T cell receptor beta chain. No antigen is known for it. This entry belongs to a study of shared clonotypes between healthy human individuals. Study outcomes and limitations: Investigators collected only blood, and repertoires in tissues likely differ. Clonotype sharing across several donors was observed for around 5.1% of naive CD4 clonotypes.

Germline lookup yields CDR1 MNHNS and CDR2 SASEGT. With 2 bases removed from V and 2 bases from J, the gap between germline ends came to 13 bases. The length of the CDR3 is 15 residues. Assay: immunoSEQ multiplex PCR; the TCRdb copy retains only in-frame clones and omits some. The sample shows roughly 1,500,000 clones, approximately 98.5% of them seen only once. This sequence joins TRBV6-1 and TRBJ2-7, with no clear D. This receptor was identified in a man aged 25-40 years in good health. Source material: naive CD4+ T cells sorted from blood. Sample subset: CD45RA+ positively selected. The DNA for the CDR3 is TGTGCCAGCAGTGAACGGCTAGGACGACCCTACGAGCAGTACTTC. This codes for CASSERLGRPYEQYF.